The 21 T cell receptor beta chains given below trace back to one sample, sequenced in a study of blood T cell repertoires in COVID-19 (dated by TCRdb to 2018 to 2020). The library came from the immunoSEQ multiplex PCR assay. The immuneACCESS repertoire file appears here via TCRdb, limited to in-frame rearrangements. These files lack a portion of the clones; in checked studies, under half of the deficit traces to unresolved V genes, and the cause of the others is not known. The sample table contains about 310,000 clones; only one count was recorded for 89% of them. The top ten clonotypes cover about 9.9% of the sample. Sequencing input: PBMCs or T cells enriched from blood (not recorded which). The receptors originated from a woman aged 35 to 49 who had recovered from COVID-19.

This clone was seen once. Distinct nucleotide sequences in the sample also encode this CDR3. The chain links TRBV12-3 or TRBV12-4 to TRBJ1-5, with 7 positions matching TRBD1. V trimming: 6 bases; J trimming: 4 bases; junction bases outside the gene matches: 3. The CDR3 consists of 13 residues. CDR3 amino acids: CASRPTGNQPQHF. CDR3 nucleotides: TGTGCCAGCAGACCGACAGGGAATCAGCCCCAGCATTTT.

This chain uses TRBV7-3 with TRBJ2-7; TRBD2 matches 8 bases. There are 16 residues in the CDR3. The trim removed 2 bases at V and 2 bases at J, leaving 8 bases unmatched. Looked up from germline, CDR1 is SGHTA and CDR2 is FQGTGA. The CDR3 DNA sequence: TGTGCCAGCAGCTTAGAACGGGCGGGAGGTCCCTACGAGCAGTACTTC. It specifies CASSLERAGGPYEQYF.

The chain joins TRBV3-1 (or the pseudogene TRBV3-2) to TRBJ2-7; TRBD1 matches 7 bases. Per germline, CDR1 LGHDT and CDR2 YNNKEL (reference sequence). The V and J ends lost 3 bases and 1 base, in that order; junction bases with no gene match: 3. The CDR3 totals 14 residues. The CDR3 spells CASSQGRGSYEQYF. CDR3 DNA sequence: TGTGCCAGCAGCCAGGGCAGGGGGTCCTACGAGCAGTACTTC.

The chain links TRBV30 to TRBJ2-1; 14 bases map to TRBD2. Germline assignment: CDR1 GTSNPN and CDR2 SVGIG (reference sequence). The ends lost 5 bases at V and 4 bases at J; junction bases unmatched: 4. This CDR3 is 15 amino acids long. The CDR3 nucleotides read TGTGCCTGGGGTAGACTAGCGGGAGGGTACAATGAGCAGTTCTTC. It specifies CAWGRLAGGYNEQFF.

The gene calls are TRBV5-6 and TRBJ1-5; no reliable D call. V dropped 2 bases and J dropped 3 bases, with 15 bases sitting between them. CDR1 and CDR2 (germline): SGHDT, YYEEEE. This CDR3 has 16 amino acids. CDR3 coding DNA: TGTGCCAGCAGCTTCTCGGATCGCGGAGACAATCAGCCCCAGCATTTT. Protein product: CASSFSDRGDNQPQHF.

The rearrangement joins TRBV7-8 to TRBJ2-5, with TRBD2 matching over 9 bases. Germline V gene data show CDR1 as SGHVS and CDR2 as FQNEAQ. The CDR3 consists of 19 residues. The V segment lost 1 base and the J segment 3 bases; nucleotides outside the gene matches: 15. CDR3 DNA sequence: TGTGCCAGCAGCTTAGGGATTTCTAGCGGGGTATCCATCAAAGAGACCCAGTACTTC. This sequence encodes CASSLGISSGVSIKETQYF. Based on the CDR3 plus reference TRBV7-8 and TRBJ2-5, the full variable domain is GAGVSQSPRYKVAKRGQDVALRCDPISGHVSLFWYQQALGQGPEFLTYFQNEAQLDKSGLPSDRFFAERPEGSVSTLKIQRTQQEDSAVYLCASSLGISSGVSIKETQYFGPGTRLLVL.

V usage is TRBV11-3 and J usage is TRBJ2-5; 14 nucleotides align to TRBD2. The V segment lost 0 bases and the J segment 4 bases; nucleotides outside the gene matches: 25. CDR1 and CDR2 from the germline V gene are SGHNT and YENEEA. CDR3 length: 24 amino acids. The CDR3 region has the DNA TGTGCCAGCAGCTTAGAAAAGTTTTCTGCGGGACTAGCGGGAGTAGGAGGTAGAGGAGAGACCCAGTACTTC. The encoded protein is CASSLEKFSAGLAGVGGRGETQYF.

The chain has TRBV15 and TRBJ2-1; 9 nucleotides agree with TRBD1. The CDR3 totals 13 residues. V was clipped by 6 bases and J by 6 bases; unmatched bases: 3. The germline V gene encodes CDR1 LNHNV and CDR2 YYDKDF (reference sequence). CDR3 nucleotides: TGTGCCACCAGGGCGACAGGGGGCAATGAGCAGTTCTTC. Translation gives CATRATGGNEQFF.

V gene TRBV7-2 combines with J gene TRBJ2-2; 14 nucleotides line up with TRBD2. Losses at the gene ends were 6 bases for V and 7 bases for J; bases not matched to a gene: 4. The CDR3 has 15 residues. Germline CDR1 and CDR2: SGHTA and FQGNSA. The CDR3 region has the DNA TGTGCCAGCAGAGGGACTAGCGGGAGTGGCGGGGAGCTGTTTTTT. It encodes CASRGTSGSGGELFF.

The CDR3 sequence: CASSTQGGVDPPWQYF. CDR3 DNA sequence: TGTGCCAGCAGTACCCAGGGGGGCGTCGACCCACCCTGGCAGTACTTC. This chain joins TRBV28 and TRBJ2-7; TRBD1 is a possible D gene (7 bases). Germline V gives CDR1 MDHEN, CDR2 SYDVKM. The germline V and J ends were trimmed by 5 bases and 9 bases, with 26 bases remaining between them. The CDR3 contains 16 residues.

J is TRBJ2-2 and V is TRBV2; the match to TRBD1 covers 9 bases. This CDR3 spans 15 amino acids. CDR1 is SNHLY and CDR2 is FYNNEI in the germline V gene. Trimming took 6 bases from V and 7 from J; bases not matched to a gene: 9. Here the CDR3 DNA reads TGTGCCAGCAGCCCGACAGGGGGAAGGGGCGGGGAGCTGTTTTTT. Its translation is CASSPTGGRGGELFF. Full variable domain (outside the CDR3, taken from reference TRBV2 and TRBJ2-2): EPEVTQTPSHQVTQMGQEVILRCVPISNHLYFYWYRQILGQKVEFLVSFYNNEISEKSEIFDDQFSVERPDGSNFTLKIRSTKLEDSAMYFCASSPTGGRGGELFFGEGSRLTVL.

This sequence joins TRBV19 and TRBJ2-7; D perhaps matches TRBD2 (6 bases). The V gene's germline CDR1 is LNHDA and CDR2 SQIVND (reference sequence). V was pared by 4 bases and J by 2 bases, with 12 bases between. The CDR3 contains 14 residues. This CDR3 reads CASSKSSGAYEQYF. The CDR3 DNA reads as TGTGCCAGTAGTAAAAGTTCGGGGGCCTACGAGCAGTACTTC. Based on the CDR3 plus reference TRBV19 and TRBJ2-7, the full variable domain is DGGITQSPKYLFRKEGQNVTLSCEQNLNHDAMYWYRQDPGQGLRLIYYSQIVNDFQKGDIAEGYSVSREKKESFPLTVTSAQKNPTAFYLCASSKSSGAYEQYFGPGTRLTVT.

The CDR3 nucleotides read TGTGCCAGCAGCCTCGTTCCAGGGATCGGTTATGGCTACACCTTC. Amino acids: CASSLVPGIGYGYTF. This sequence joins TRBV9 and TRBJ1-2; weak D call: TRBD1 (5 bases). CDR1 is SGDLS, CDR2 YYNGEE, per germline. This CDR3 is built from 15 residues. V lost 4 bases and J 5 bases, leaving 18 bases between the germline ends.

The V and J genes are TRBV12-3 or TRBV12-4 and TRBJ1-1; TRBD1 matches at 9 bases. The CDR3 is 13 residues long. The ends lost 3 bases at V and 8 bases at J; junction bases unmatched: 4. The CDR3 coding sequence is TGTGCCAGCAGTTTTACAGGGGGCGTAGAAGCTTTCTTT. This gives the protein CASSFTGGVEAFF.

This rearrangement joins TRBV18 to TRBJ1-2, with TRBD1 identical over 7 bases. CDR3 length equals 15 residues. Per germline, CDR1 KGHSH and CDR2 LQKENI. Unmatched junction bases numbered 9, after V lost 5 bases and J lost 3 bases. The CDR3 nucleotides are TGTGCCAGCTCAACTACCGCACAGGGGTACTATGGCTACACCTTC. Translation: CASSTTAQGYYGYTF.

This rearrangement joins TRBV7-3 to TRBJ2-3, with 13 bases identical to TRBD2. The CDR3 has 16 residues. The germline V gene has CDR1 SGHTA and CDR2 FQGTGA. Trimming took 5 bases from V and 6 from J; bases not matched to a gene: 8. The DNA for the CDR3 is TGTGCCAGCAGCCTACTAGCGGGAGGGGCTTGGGATACGCAGTATTTT. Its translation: CASSLLAGGAWDTQYF.

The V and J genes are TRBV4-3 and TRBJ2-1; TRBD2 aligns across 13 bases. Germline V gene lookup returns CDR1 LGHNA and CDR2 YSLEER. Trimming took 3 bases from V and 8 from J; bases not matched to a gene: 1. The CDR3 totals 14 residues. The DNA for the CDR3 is TGCGCCAGCAGCCATGGGACTAGCGGGGATGAGCAGTTCTTC. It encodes CASSHGTSGDEQFF.

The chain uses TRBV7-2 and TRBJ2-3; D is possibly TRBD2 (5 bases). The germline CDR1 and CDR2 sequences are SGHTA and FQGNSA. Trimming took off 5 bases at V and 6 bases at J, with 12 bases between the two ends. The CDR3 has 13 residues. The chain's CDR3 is CASSRLPGDTQYF. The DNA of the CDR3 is TGTGCCAGCAGCCGGCTTCCGGGGGATACGCAGTATTTT.

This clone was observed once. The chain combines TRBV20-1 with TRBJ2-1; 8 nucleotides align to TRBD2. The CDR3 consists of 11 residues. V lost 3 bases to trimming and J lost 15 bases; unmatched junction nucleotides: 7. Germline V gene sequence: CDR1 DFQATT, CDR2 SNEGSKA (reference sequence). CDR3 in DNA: TGCAGTGCTAGGGGACTAGGCGGGTCGTTCTTC. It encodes CSARGLGGSFF.

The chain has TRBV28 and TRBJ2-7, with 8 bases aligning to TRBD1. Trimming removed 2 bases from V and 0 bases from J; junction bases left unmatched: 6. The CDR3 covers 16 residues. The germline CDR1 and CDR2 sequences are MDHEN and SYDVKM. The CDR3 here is CASSLQGTGSSYEQYF. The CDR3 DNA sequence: TGTGCCAGCAGTTTACAAGGGACAGGAAGCTCCTACGAGCAGTACTTC.

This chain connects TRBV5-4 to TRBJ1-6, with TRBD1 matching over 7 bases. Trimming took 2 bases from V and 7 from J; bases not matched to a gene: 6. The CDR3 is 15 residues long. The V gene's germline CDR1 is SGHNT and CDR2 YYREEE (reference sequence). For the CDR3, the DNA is TGTGCCAGCAGCTTTACGCCAGGGGGGAATTCACCCCTCCACTTT. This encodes CASSFTPGGNSPLHF.